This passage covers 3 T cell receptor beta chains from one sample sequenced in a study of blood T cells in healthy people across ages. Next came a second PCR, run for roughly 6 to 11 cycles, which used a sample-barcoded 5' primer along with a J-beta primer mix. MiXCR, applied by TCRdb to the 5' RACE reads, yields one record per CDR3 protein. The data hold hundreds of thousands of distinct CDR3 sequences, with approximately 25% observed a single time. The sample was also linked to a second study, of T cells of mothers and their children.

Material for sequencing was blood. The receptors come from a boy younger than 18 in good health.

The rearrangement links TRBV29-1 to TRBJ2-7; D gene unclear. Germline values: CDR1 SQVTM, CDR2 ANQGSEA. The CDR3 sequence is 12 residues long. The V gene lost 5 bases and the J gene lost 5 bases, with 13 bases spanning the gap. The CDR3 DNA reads TGCAGCGTTATAACGACGACGGACGAGCAGTACTTC. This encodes CSVITTTDEQYF.

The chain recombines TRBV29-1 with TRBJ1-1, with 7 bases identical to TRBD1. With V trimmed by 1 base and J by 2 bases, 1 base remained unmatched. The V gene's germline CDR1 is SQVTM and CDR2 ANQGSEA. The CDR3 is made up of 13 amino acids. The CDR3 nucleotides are TGCAGCGTTGAAGGACAGGGAAACACTGAAGCTTTCTTT. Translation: CSVEGQGNTEAFF.

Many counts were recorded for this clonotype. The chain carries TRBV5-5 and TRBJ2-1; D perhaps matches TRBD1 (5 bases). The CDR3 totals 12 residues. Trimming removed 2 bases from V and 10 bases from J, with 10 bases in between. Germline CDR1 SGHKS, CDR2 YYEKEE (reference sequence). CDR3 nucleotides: TGTGCCAGCAGCTTCAGGGTAGGGGAGCAGTTCTTC. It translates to CASSFRVGEQFF.